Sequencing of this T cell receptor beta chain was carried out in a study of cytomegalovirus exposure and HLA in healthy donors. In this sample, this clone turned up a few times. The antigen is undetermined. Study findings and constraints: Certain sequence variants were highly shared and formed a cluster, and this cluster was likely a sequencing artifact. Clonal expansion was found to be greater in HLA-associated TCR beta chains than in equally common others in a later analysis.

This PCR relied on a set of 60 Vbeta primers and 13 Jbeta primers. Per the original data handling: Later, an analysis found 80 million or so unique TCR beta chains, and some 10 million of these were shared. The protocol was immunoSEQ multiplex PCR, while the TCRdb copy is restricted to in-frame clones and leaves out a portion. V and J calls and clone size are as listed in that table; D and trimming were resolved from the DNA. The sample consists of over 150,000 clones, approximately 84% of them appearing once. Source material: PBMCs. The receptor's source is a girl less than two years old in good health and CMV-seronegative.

In DNA, the CDR3 is TGTGCCAGCAGGCATACACTAGCGGGTAAAAACATTCAGTACTTC. Its translation: CASRHTLAGKNIQYF. The chain joins TRBV7-2 to TRBJ2-4, with 9 bases lining up with TRBD2. From germline, CDR1 is SGHTA and CDR2 FQGNSA. CDR3 size: 15 residues. V gave up 6 bases and J gave up 4 bases; unmatched junction bases: 7. Together with reference TRBV7-2 and TRBJ2-4, the CDR3 gives the full variable domain: GAGVSQSPSNKVTEKGKDVELRCDPISGHTALYWYRQSLGQGLEFLIYFQGNSAPDKSGLPSDRFSAERTGGSVSTLTIQRTQQEDSAVYLCASRHTLAGKNIQYFGAGTRLSVL.